This T cell receptor beta chain was profiled in a study of blood T cells in healthy people across ages. Study outcomes and limitations: Long-lived donors carried more naive CD4+ cells and greater diversity than aged donors.

Primed by a sample-barcoded 5' primer and a J-beta primer mix, a second PCR proceeded for 7 to 11 cycles. TCRdb recomputed calls from the 5' RACE reads with MiXCR, one row per CDR3 protein. The table has hundreds of thousands of distinct CDR3 sequences, about 25% seen once. This clonotype came up a few times. No antigen is known for it. The sample was also linked to a second study, of T cells of mothers and their children.

This receptor was taken from a boy under 10 years old in good health. The sample comprised blood.

Here the CDR3 reads CASRARGNTEAFF. The CDR3 DNA sequence: TGTGCCAGCAGGGCCCGGGGGAACACTGAAGCTTTCTTT. V and J are TRBV6-5 and TRBJ1-1; D not certain. The germline CDR1 and CDR2 sequences are MNHEY and SVGAGI. The CDR3 sequence is 13 residues long. V gave up 6 bases and J gave up 1 base, with 9 bases separating them.